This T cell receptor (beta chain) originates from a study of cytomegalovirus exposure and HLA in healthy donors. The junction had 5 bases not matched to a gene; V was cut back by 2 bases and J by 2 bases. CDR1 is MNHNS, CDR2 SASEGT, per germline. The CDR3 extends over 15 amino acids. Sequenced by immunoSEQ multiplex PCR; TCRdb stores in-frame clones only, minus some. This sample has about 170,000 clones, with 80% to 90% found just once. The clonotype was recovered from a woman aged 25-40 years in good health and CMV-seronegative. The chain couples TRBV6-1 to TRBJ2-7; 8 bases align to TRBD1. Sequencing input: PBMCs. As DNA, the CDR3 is TGTGCCAGCAGTGAATGGGCGGACAGGGCCTACGAGCAGTACTTC. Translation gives CASSEWADRAYEQYF.